The 18 T cell receptor beta chains reported below all come from one sample, sequenced in a study of identical twins. In TCRdb, the 5' RACE reads were re-called with MiXCR into one record per CDR3 protein. The sample lists fewer than 250,000 distinct CDR3 sequences, 7.5% occurring once. These data are also associated with another study on yellow fever vaccine responses in identical twins.

The sequenced sample was CD8+ T cells sorted from blood. The receptors here all came from a woman under 30 in good health.

This clonotype was counted ten times or more. The chain uses TRBV7-8 and TRBJ2-3, with 12 bases aligning to TRBD2. Trimming removed 5 bases from V and 4 bases from J; junction bases left unmatched: 7. The CDR3 runs 16 residues. Germline CDR1 and CDR2: SGHVS and FQNEAQ. The CDR3 reads CASSHLAGGPPDTQYF. The CDR3 DNA follows: TGTGCCAGCAGCCATCTAGCGGGGGGGCCCCCAGATACGCAGTATTTT.

This rearrangement joins TRBV6-4 to TRBJ2-3; TRBD2 agrees at 7 bases. V shed 3 bases and J 2 bases; nucleotides not matched to a gene: 5. The CDR3 spans 15 residues. CDR1 is MRHNA and CDR2 is SNTAGT in the germline V gene. The CDR3 DNA is TGTGCCAGCAGTGAGACTAGCCGAGCCACAGATACGCAGTATTTT. Protein product: CASSETSRATDTQYF.

The V call is TRBV13, the J call TRBJ2-7, with 8 nucleotides matching TRBD2. The CDR3 covers 16 residues. In germline, CDR1 is PRHDT, CDR2 FYEKMQ (reference sequence). The V gene end was trimmed by 1 base and the J gene end by 3 bases; junction bases not matched to a gene: 8. CDR3 nucleotide sequence: TGTGCCAGCAGCTTAGAAGGTAGCGGGGCTTTCTACGAGCAGTACTTC. It yields the protein CASSLEGSGAFYEQYF.

This clonotype was detected a few times. The V call is TRBV9, the J call TRBJ2-3; D ambiguous. Germline V gene lookup returns CDR1 SGDLS and CDR2 YYNGEE. The V end lost 0 bases, the J end lost 2 bases, and 13 bases lay between the germline ends. The CDR3 sequence is 16 residues long. DNA of the CDR3: TGTGCCAGCAGCGTAGCTTTGAGTGCCTACACAGATACGCAGTATTTT. Its translation: CASSVALSAYTDTQYF.

The CDR3 coding sequence is TGTGCCAGCGGCTCCGCTTGGCGCCAGGCTTGGGATGAGCAGTTCTTC. Its translation is CASGSAWRQAWDEQFF. The chain couples TRBV9 to TRBJ2-1; no reliable D call. V was shortened by 7 bases and J by 8 bases, with 25 bases between the two germline ends. This CDR3 contains 16 residues. CDR1 is SGDLS and CDR2 is YYNGEE in the germline V gene.

This clonotype was detected only a few times. The chain is built from TRBV28 and TRBJ2-1, with D tentatively TRBD2 (5 bases). CDR1 and CDR2 from the germline V gene are MDHEN and SYDVKM. The CDR3 has 15 amino acids. Trimming pared 4 bases from V and 10 bases from J, leaving 20 bases between. The CDR3 bases are TGTGCCAGCAGTTCGGAGCGGACCACATTTGGGGAGCAGTTCTTC. This translates into CASSSERTTFGEQFF.

This clonotype was counted a few times. The rearrangement uses TRBV27 and TRBJ2-7; D possibly corresponds to TRBD2 (6 bases). The CDR3 contains 11 residues. Between the trimmed V and J ends, which lost 5 bases and 6 bases, there was a span of 8 bases. From germline, CDR1 is MNHEY and CDR2 SMNVEV (reference sequence). CDR3 sequence (DNA): TGTGCCAGCAGTACCGGGGGCGAGCAGTACTTC. Translated: CASSTGGEQYF.

This clonotype has at least ten counts. The gene calls are TRBV12-3 or TRBV12-4 and TRBJ2-1; TRBD2 might be the D (6 bases). CDR3 length equals 13 residues. Deletions cut 6 bases from V and 6 bases from J, with 12 bases between. Here the CDR3 reads CASSFGGSNEQFF. The CDR3 coding sequence is TGTGCCAGCAGCTTTGGAGGGTCCAATGAGCAGTTCTTC.

The gene calls are TRBV27 and TRBJ2-1, with 7 nucleotides matching TRBD2. The trim removed 2 bases at V and 16 bases at J, leaving 5 bases unmatched. CDR1 and CDR2 (germline): MNHEY, SMNVEV (reference sequence). This CDR3 comprises 11 residues. The CDR3 DNA reads TGTGCCAGCAGTTTAGGGACTACTGAATTCTTC. Amino acid sequence: CASSLGTTEFF.

With regard to this clonotype: A much bigger clone sits one base away, suggesting this may be a read error. The chain couples TRBV27 to TRBJ2-7; D unresolved. This CDR3 is built from 12 residues. Per the germline V gene, CDR1 is MNHEY and CDR2 is SMNVEV (reference sequence). The CDR3 bases are TGTGCCAGCAGCCGAAGCTCCTACGAGCGGTACTTC. It translates to CASSRSSYERYF.

The sample holds a few counts of this clonotype. V is TRBV10-1 and J is TRBJ2-2; 7 nucleotides agree with TRBD2. The CDR3 runs 16 residues. Unmatched junction bases numbered 9, after V lost 3 bases and J lost 5 bases. Germline V gives CDR1 WNHNN, CDR2 SYGVQD (reference sequence). The CDR3 protein is CASSEGLGARTGELFF. In nucleotides, the CDR3 is TGCGCCAGCAGTGAAGGACTAGGGGCTCGTACCGGGGAGCTGTTTTTT.

CDR3 DNA: TGTGCCAGCAGCTTGGTTAGCGGGAGTGAGGAGACCCAGTACTTC. The encoded protein is CASSLVSGSEETQYF. V is TRBV5-6 and J is TRBJ2-5; 9 nucleotides align to TRBD2. The CDR3 has 15 amino acids. Germline CDR1 SGHDT, CDR2 YYEEEE. V lost 0 bases, J lost 5 bases, and 5 bases stayed unmatched.

There are a few counts of this clonotype. J is TRBJ1-4 and V is TRBV29-1, with D perhaps matching TRBD1 (5 bases). CDR1 is SQVTM and CDR2 is ANQGSEA in the germline V gene. The CDR3 length is 14 residues. The germline V and J ends were trimmed by 4 bases and 10 bases, with 19 bases remaining between them. Written as DNA, the CDR3 is TGCAGCGTTGTATGGGGCAGCCTCCCAGGAAAACTGTTTTTT. Its translation is CSVVWGSLPGKLFF.

The chain combines TRBV15 with TRBJ2-1; D call uncertain. There are 15 residues in the CDR3. V shed 0 bases and J shed 1 base, with 7 bases lying between them. The germline CDR1 and CDR2 sequences are LNHNV and YYDKDF (reference sequence). The CDR3 region is CATSRDLVSYNEQFF. CDR3 DNA sequence: TGTGCCACCAGCAGAGATCTTGTATCCTACAATGAGCAGTTCTTC.

The sample holds many counts of this clonotype. V gene TRBV20-1 combines with J gene TRBJ2-3, with TRBD2 matching 7 bases. The length of the CDR3 is 13 residues. V lost 6 bases to trimming and J lost 4 bases; unmatched junction nucleotides: 7. Looked up from germline, CDR1 is DFQATT and CDR2 is SNEGSKA (reference sequence). CDR3 sequence: CSAAGHPPDTQYF. The DNA for the CDR3 is TGCAGTGCAGCGGGGCATCCTCCAGATACGCAGTATTTT.

The table lists this clonotype with many counts. V is TRBV20-1 and J is TRBJ2-5; TRBD1 matches 7 bases. There are 14 residues in the CDR3. Germline CDR1 and CDR2: DFQATT and SNEGSKA (reference sequence). Trimming removed 0 bases from V and 7 bases from J; junction bases left unmatched: 8. The DNA for the CDR3 is TGCAGTGCTAGAGATCTCGAGGGGGCGGTGACCCAGTACTTC. Protein product: CSARDLEGAVTQYF.

A few counts support this clonotype. The chain couples TRBV6-2 or TRBV6-3 to TRBJ1-5; no definite D call. Trimming left V 5 bases short and J 0 bases short, with 8 bases between. Germline-derived CDR1 and CDR2 are MNHEY and SVGEGT. This CDR3 is 14 amino acids long. The CDR3 DNA follows: TGTGCCAGCAGTCAGCAGGATAGCAATCAGCCCCAGCATTTT. It specifies CASSQQDSNQPQHF.

The chain links TRBV29-1 to TRBJ1-2; 9 nucleotides line up with TRBD1. CDR1 and CDR2 from the germline V gene are SQVTM and ANQGSEA. This CDR3 spans 14 amino acids. Trimming took 4 bases from V and 4 from J; bases not matched to a gene: 7. CDR3 region: CSVVGTGSLYGYTF. The CDR3 region has the DNA TGCAGCGTTGTTGGGACAGGGTCCCTCTATGGCTACACCTTC.